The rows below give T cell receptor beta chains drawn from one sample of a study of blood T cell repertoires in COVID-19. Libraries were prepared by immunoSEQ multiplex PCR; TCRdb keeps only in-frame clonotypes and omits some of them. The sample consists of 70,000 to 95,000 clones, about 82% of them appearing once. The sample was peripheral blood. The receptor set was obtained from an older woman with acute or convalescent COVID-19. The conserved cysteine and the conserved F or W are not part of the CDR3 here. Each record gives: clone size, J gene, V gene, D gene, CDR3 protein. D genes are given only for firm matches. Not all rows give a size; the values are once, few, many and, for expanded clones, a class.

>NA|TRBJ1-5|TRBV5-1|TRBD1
ASSEGQVGNQPQH
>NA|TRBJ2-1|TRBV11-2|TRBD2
ASSSIAGGYNEQF
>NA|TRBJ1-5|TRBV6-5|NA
ASSAHNQPQH
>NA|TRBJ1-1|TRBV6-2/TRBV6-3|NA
ASTPNNMNTEAF
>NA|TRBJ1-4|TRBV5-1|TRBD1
ASSLGGQGPNEKLF
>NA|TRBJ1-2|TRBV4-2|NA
ASSQASGVGYT
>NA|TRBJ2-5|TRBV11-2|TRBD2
ASSLSGGRETQY
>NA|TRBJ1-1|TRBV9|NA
ASSVSGRRNTEAF
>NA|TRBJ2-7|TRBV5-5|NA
ASSWEESREQY
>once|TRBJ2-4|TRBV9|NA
ASSPREAAKNIQY
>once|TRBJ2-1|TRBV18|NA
ASSPHEAGSSYNEQF
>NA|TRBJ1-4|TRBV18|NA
ASSEQRATNEKLF
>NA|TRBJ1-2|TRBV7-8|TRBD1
ASSSYRGSNYGYT
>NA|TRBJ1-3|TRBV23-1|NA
ASSQLETGAGNTIY
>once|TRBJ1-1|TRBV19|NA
ASRSALGGAEAF
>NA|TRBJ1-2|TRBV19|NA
ASSIDWTKALWGYT
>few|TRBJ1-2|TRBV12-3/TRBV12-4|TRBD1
ASTQPRDSGYT
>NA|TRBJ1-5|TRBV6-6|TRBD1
ASSPGTAQTSNQPQH
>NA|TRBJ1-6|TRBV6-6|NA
ASTVQGERSPLH
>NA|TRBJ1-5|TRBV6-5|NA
ASKTGNQPQH
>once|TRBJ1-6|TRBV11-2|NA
ASSLAGYNSPLH
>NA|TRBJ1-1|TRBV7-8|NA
ASSLEGGGFFNTEAF
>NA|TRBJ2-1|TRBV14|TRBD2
ASSRTGTSGASSYNEQF
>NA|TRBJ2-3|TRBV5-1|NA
ASSPRVGDTQY
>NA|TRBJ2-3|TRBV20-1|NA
SASPGVGTDTQY
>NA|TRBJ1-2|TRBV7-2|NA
ASSRVVGYT
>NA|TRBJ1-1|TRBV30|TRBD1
AWNRQGAEGAF
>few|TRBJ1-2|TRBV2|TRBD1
ASSGPGTGNYGYT
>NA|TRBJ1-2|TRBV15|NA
ATSRDPTGNYGYT
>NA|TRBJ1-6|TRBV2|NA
ASSEDFNSPLH